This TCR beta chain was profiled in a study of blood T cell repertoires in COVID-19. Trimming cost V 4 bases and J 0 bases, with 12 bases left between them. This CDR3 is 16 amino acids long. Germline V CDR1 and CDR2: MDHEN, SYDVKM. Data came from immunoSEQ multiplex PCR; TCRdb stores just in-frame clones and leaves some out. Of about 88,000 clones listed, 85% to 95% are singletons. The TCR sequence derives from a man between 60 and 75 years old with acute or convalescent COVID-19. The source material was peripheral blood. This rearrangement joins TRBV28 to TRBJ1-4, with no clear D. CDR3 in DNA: TGTGCCAGCAGTTCGCTCAGATCCTCAACTAATGAAAAACTGTTTTTT. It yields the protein CASSSLRSSTNEKLFF.